The 11 T cell receptor beta chains listed next were all sequenced from one sample in a study of T cell responses to AZD1222 COVID-19 vaccine. Profiling relied on immunoSEQ multiplex PCR, and the TCRdb table lists in-frame clones only, not all of them. The sample shows fewer than 200,000 clones, approximately 90% of them seen only once. This material consisted of peripheral blood, taken on day 0 of AZD1222 vaccination. These receptors originate from an adult in good health.

This chain links TRBV5-1 with TRBJ1-5, with a possible D match to TRBD1 (5 bases). The germline CDR1 and CDR2 sequences are SGHRS and YFSETQ. V was trimmed by 4 bases and J by 0 bases, leaving 14 bases between them. This CDR3 comprises 16 residues. CDR3 sequence (DNA): TGCGCCAGCAGCCCAGGGCCTGGCGATAGCAATCAGCCCCAGCATTTT. Translation gives CASSPGPGDSNQPQHF.

The rearrangement links TRBV11-1 to TRBJ1-5; 9 bases fit TRBD1. Germline V gene data show CDR1 as SGHAT and CDR2 as FQDESV (reference sequence). The V gene end was trimmed by 5 bases and the J gene end by 0 bases; junction bases not matched to a gene: 5. The length of the CDR3 is 16 residues. Here the CDR3 DNA reads TGTGCCAGCAGCGCAAGACAGGGGGATAGCAATCAGCCCCAGCATTTT. This codes for CASSARQGDSNQPQHF. The full variable domain, rest sourced from reference TRBV11-1 and TRBJ1-5, is EAEVAQSPRYKITEKSQAVAFWCDPISGHATLYWYRQILGQGPELLVQFQDESVVDDSQLPKDRFSAERLKGVDSTLKIQPAELGDSAMYLCASSARQGDSNQPQHFGDGTRLSIL.

V and J are TRBV2 and TRBJ1-6; D remains ambiguous. This CDR3 has 13 residues. Germline-derived CDR1 and CDR2 are SNHLY and FYNNEI. V lost 8 bases to trimming and J lost 9 bases, with 14 bases between them. DNA for the CDR3: TGTGCCAGCCAACCGGAGGGAGCTTCACCCCTCCACTTT. Amino acids: CASQPEGASPLHF.

This rearrangement joins TRBV6-5 to TRBJ2-1; 7 bases are shared with TRBD2. With 6 bases clipped from V and 9 bases from J, the junction kept 8 bases outside the gene matches. Germline V lookup: CDR1 MNHEY, CDR2 SVGAGI. The CDR3 runs 13 residues. The CDR3: CASRGWEGAEQFF. CDR3 DNA sequence: TGTGCCAGCAGGGGTTGGGAGGGCGCTGAGCAGTTCTTC.

The CDR3 loop reads CASSLRQNTEAFF. The CDR3 region has the DNA TGTGCCAGCAGTTTACGACAGAACACTGAAGCTTTCTTT. This sequence joins TRBV12-3 or TRBV12-4 and TRBJ1-1; D remains ambiguous. Between the trimmed V and J ends, which lost 2 bases and 1 base, there was a span of 5 bases. The CDR3 is 13 amino acids.

This rearrangement joins TRBV7-2 to TRBJ1-4; D is unresolved. This CDR3 contains 13 residues. Between the trimmed V and J ends, which lost 7 bases and 7 bases, there was a span of 13 bases. From germline, CDR1 is SGHTA and CDR2 FQGNSA. CDR3: CASKDAVFEKLFF. Here the CDR3 DNA reads TGTGCCAGCAAAGACGCAGTTTTTGAAAAACTGTTTTTT.

The chain recombines TRBV4-2 with TRBJ2-2, with D tentatively TRBD2 (7 bases). This CDR3 contains 19 residues. Germline V gene data show CDR1 as LGHNA and CDR2 as YNFKEQ. V was shortened by 2 bases and J by 2 bases, with 21 bases between the two germline ends. In nucleotides, the CDR3 is TGTGCCAGCAGCCAAAGGGGGGGCGGGAGAGGATCTAACACCGGGGAGCTGTTTTTT. Protein sequence: CASSQRGGGRGSNTGELFF.

The gene calls are TRBV2 and TRBJ2-2; unclear D gene. The CDR3 is 12 residues long. From germline, CDR1 is SNHLY and CDR2 FYNNEI. V lost 7 bases and J 7 bases, leaving 10 bases between the germline ends. The CDR3 sequence is CASTPDRGELFF. The CDR3 DNA follows: TGTGCCAGCACCCCTGACCGCGGGGAGCTGTTTTTT.

The genes are TRBV6-5 and TRBJ1-2; no reliable D call. This CDR3 contains 14 residues. In germline, CDR1 is MNHEY, CDR2 SVGAGI. Trimming shortened V by 6 bases and J by 0 bases, and 11 bases separated the two germline ends. The CDR3 nucleotides read TGTGCCAGCAGCCGGCCTGGAGCTAACTATGGCTACACCTTC. It translates to CASSRPGANYGYTF.

This clone was observed a few times. The V and J genes are TRBV30 and TRBJ1-3; weak D call: TRBD1 (5 bases). V lost 1 base to trimming and J lost 0 bases, with 13 bases between them. The CDR3 extends over 16 amino acids. Per germline, CDR1 GTSNPN and CDR2 SVGIG (reference sequence). The CDR3 protein is CAWSGDGPISGNTIYF. Here the CDR3 DNA reads TGTGCCTGGAGTGGGGACGGCCCGATCTCTGGAAACACCATATATTTT.

The J gene is TRBJ1-6, the V gene TRBV2, with 9 bases that match TRBD1. There are 15 residues in the CDR3. Germline V CDR1 and CDR2: SNHLY, FYNNEI. V lost 5 bases to trimming and J lost 13 bases; unmatched junction nucleotides: 12. The CDR3 reads CASSPTGTGSSPLHF. Written as DNA, the CDR3 is TGTGCCAGCAGTCCTACCGGGACAGGGAGCTCGCCCCTCCACTTT.